The present TCR beta chain was sequenced within a study of a mutant IDH1 vaccine in newly diagnosed glioma. Study information: Of the patients given treatment, around 60% were male and about 38% were female, and a mean age of around 38 years was recorded.

For this clone: The antigen is not known. This sample also contains other DNA sequences that code for the same CDR3.

The CDR3 consists of 12 residues. Germline V gene lookup returns CDR1 SQVTM and CDR2 ANQGSEA. Trimming removed 3 bases at V and 5 bases at J, with 10 bases between. The time point denotes: week 5, during vaccination. Every vaccination contained 300 ug of the mutant IDH1 20-mer peptide and was paired with topical imiquimod. Sequencing was performed with immunoSEQ multiplex PCR; in TCRdb, only in-frame clones are kept and a portion is missing. The sample records approximately 76,000 clones, 91% being singletons. Sequencing used PBMCs, obtained from a glioma patient whose treatment included an IDH1 peptide vaccine. The V call is TRBV29-1, the J call TRBJ1-2, with D hard to call. The clonotype comes from a woman aged 50 to 60 with glioma. CDR3 in amino acids: CSVEGLGYGYTF. The CDR3 DNA is TGCAGCGTTGAGGGCCTAGGGTATGGCTACACCTTC.